The next 20 T cell receptor beta chains were all read from a single sample in a study of vaccination and CD4 T cells after COVID-19. For these TCRs, the target antigens are not known. Cultured CD4+ T-cell DNA underwent Oncomine TCR Beta short-read sequencing. Using its own MiXCR run on the PCR reads, TCRdb lists one record per CDR3 protein. The repertoire holds under 20,000 distinct CDR3 sequences, with around 46% as singletons. As for treatment: roughly 11-day PBMC culture with coronavirus spike peptide pools or control peptides (ViraFEST assay). Sequencing was performed on CD4+ T cells from blood, cultured in vitro, taken after SARS-CoV-2 vaccination. Source of these receptors: a human donor who had recovered from COVID-19.

The rearrangement uses TRBV20-1 and TRBJ1-2, with D uncertain. V lost 7 bases, J lost 1 base, and 7 bases lay in between. Germline values: CDR1 DFQATT, CDR2 SNEGSKA (reference sequence). CDR3 size: 11 residues. The CDR3 sequence is CSGSSNYGYTF. In DNA, the CDR3 is TGCAGTGGGTCGAGTAACTATGGCTACACCTTC.

This chain connects TRBV6-1 to TRBJ1-2; D ambiguous. Trimming pared 1 base from V and 2 bases from J, leaving 8 bases between. Germline V gene data show CDR1 as MNHNS and CDR2 as SASEGT. The CDR3 has 14 residues. CDR3 nucleotides: TGTGCCAGCAGTGAAGGTGCAGAAAACTATGGCTACACCTTC. Its protein is CASSEGAENYGYTF.

The DNA of the CDR3 is TGTGCCAGCAGCCCAGACAGGGTCTATGGCTACACCTTC. Translation: CASSPDRVYGYTF. The gene calls are TRBV11-2 and TRBJ1-2; 7 bases match TRBD1. V lost 5 bases, J lost 4 bases, and 4 bases stayed unmatched. Germline assignment: CDR1 SGHAT and CDR2 FQNNGV. The CDR3 spans 13 residues.

This chain connects TRBV7-4 to TRBJ2-3; tentatively, D is TRBD2 (6 bases). V was pared by 8 bases and J by 4 bases, with 16 bases between. CDR3 length: 14 residues. From germline, CDR1 is SGHVT and CDR2 SQSDAQ. The CDR3 DNA reads as TGTGCCAGCGGGATGCGGGGCGGAGCAGATACGCAGTATTTT. Translating it yields CASGMRGGADTQYF. Full variable domain (remainder filled in from reference TRBV7-4 and TRBJ2-3): GAGVSQSPRYKVAKRGRDVALRCDSISGHVTLYWYRQTLGQGSEVLTYSQSDAQRDKSGRPSGRFSAERPERSVSTLKIQRTEQGDSAVYLCASGMRGGADTQYFGPGTRLTVL.

This clonotype was observed a single time. The chain uses TRBV27 and TRBJ2-2; TRBD1 agrees at 9 bases. Germline V lookup: CDR1 MNHEY, CDR2 SMNVEV (reference sequence). This CDR3 region has 17 residues. The V segment lost 5 bases and the J segment 1 base; nucleotides outside the gene matches: 8. CDR3: CASSLRPGQGNTGELFF. The CDR3 DNA reads as TGTGCCAGCAGTCTGAGACCGGGACAGGGGAACACCGGGGAGCTGTTTTTT.

This clonotype was found a few times. The V and J genes are TRBV7-6 and TRBJ2-3; the D is unclear. Trimming shortened V by 2 bases and J by 4 bases, and 4 bases separated the two germline ends. This CDR3 is built from 12 residues. The germline V gene has CDR1 SGHVS and CDR2 FNYEAQ. This CDR3 is CASSLNSDTQYF. The CDR3 DNA follows: TGTGCCAGCAGCTTAAATTCAGATACGCAGTATTTT.

The rearrangement links TRBV6-5 to TRBJ1-2, with a weak D call TRBD1 (6 bases). Germline CDR1 MNHEY, CDR2 SVGAGI. Trimming took off 2 bases at V and 8 bases at J, with 9 bases between the two ends. The CDR3 length is 12 residues. CDR3 amino acids: CASSYPGVGYTF. The CDR3 DNA reads as TGTGCCAGCAGTTACCCAGGGGTGGGCTACACCTTC.

The rearrangement links TRBV11-3 to TRBJ1-1; TRBD1 might be the D (5 bases). The CDR3 spans 13 residues. Germline CDR1 and CDR2: SGHNT and YENEEA. With 0 bases removed from V and 4 bases from J, the gap between germline ends came to 6 bases. This chain's CDR3 is CASSLDGTTEAFF. CDR3 nucleotides: TGTGCCAGCAGCTTAGACGGGACCACTGAAGCTTTCTTT.

The chain links TRBV20-1 to TRBJ2-1; 10 positions match TRBD2. The germline V gene has CDR1 DFQATT and CDR2 SNEGSKA (reference sequence). The V and J ends lost 0 bases and 4 bases, in that order; junction bases with no gene match: 6. CDR3 length: 16 amino acids. The CDR3 coding sequence is TGCAGTGCTAGAGATTTCCAGCGGGGGGGTTACAATGAGCAGTTCTTC. Encoded protein: CSARDFQRGGYNEQFF.

The chain recombines TRBV7-8 with TRBJ2-3; no clear D gene. CDR1 and CDR2 (germline): SGHVS, FQNEAQ. The CDR3 loop spans 15 amino acids. Trimming cost V 1 base and J 1 base, with 9 bases left between them. The CDR3 sequence: CASSLGPWGTDTQYF. The CDR3, as DNA: TGTGCCAGCAGCTTAGGGCCGTGGGGCACAGATACGCAGTATTTT.

J is TRBJ1-2 and V is TRBV19; 11 bases match TRBD1. The ends lost 7 bases at V and 3 bases at J; junction bases unmatched: 7. CDR1 is LNHDA, CDR2 SQIVND, per germline (reference sequence). The CDR3 has 15 amino acids. The CDR3 region is CASKTGTGGYYGYTF. In DNA form, the CDR3 reads TGTGCCAGTAAAACCGGGACAGGGGGGTACTATGGCTACACCTTC.

This chain's CDR3 is CASSLPAGANYGYTF. The CDR3, as DNA: TGTGCCAGCAGTTTACCGGCAGGGGCTAACTATGGCTACACCTTC. The chain joins TRBV28 to TRBJ1-2; possibly TRBD1 for D (6 bases). The V and J ends lost 2 bases and 0 bases respectively, with 10 bases between them. Germline V gives CDR1 MDHEN, CDR2 SYDVKM. The CDR3 is made up of 15 amino acids.

This clonotype was picked up a small number of times. The J gene is TRBJ2-7, the V gene TRBV6-5; no clear D. This CDR3 region has 16 residues. Looked up from germline, CDR1 is MNHEY and CDR2 is SVGAGI. V lost 3 bases and J 1 base, leaving 16 bases between the germline ends. The CDR3 DNA sequence: TGTGCCAGCAGTTATGGGGTGGCACAGAGGTCCTACGAGCAGTACTTC. It codes for CASSYGVAQRSYEQYF.

In its sample, this clonotype was seen a few times. The rearrangement joins TRBV7-2 to TRBJ1-2, with D possibly being TRBD1 (5 bases). V dropped 1 base and J dropped 3 bases, with 21 bases sitting between them. The CDR3 consists of 18 residues. CDR1 is SGHTA and CDR2 is FQGNSA in the germline V gene. The CDR3 DNA sequence: TGTGCCAGCAGCTTAGTTGGGACCCTTCGCGGGGCCTACTATGGCTACACCTTC. It translates to CASSLVGTLRGAYYGYTF.

The J gene is TRBJ2-1, the V gene TRBV20-1; 7 nucleotides line up with TRBD1. The ends lost 3 bases at V and 5 bases at J; junction bases unmatched: 7. Germline V lookup: CDR1 DFQATT, CDR2 SNEGSKA (reference sequence). This CDR3 has 14 residues. The CDR3: CSASQGVGDNEQFF. DNA for the CDR3: TGCAGTGCTAGTCAGGGGGTGGGGGACAATGAGCAGTTCTTC.

This chain joins TRBV2 and TRBJ1-2, with a weak D call TRBD1 (6 bases). The CDR3 has 15 amino acids. The germline V and J ends were trimmed by 8 bases and 5 bases, with 21 bases remaining between them. CDR1 SNHLY and CDR2 FYNNEI come from the germline V gene. The DNA of the CDR3 is TGTGCCAGCTCCCTAACAGGGACGGGGGGGTATGGCTACACCTTC. Residues: CASSLTGTGGYGYTF.

In its sample, this clonotype ranks as large (0.1 to 1%). The genes are TRBV6-5 and TRBJ2-3; D is ambiguous. V lost 2 bases and J 0 bases, leaving 6 bases between the germline ends. The CDR3 contains 14 residues. Germline V gene sequence: CDR1 MNHEY, CDR2 SVGAGI. The DNA for the CDR3 is TGTGCCAGCAGTTACGGCAGAAGCACAGATACGCAGTATTTT. Translated, it gives CASSYGRSTDTQYF.

This clonotype was observed a few times. The chain recombines TRBV19 with TRBJ1-5; D is uncertain. Germline assignment: CDR1 LNHDA and CDR2 SQIVND (reference sequence). This CDR3 has 13 residues. With 5 bases removed from V and 4 bases from J, the gap between germline ends came to 9 bases. CDR3 region: CASSADRNQPQHF. CDR3 bases: TGTGCCAGTAGTGCCGACCGTAATCAGCCCCAGCATTTT.

The chain couples TRBV15 to TRBJ2-2; D may be TRBD1 (6 bases). The CDR3 is made up of 13 amino acids. V was trimmed by 5 bases and J by 8 bases, leaving 12 bases between them. Germline CDR1 LNHNV, CDR2 YYDKDF (reference sequence). The CDR3, as DNA: TGTGCCACCAGCGGCACTGGGACAGGGGAGCTGTTTTTT. Translated: CATSGTGTGELFF.

This clonotype was seen a handful of times. The chain links TRBV20-1 to TRBJ1-5, with D perhaps matching TRBD1 (6 bases). The CDR3 has 15 amino acids. The ends were cut back, 2 bases at V and 2 bases at J, with 13 bases in the middle. Germline V gene lookup returns CDR1 DFQATT and CDR2 SNEGSKA (reference sequence). The CDR3 reads CSARSRGIGNQPQHF. The CDR3 coding sequence is TGCAGTGCTAGATCCAGGGGCATTGGCAATCAGCCCCAGCATTTT.